The clone carrying this TCR beta chain was observed at least ten times. What it recognizes is unknown. The authors took PBMCs from 7.5 to 10 ml fresh peripheral blood. The data belong to a study of T cells in Graves' hyperthyroidism and ophthalmopathy. Amplification of TCR beta CDR3 regions used RNA as the template. HTBI primers were employed in a first-round RT-PCR of the TCR CDR3. A single record per CDR3 protein comes from TCRdb applying MiXCR to the multiplex PCR reads. Of 460,000 or so distinct CDR3 sequences in the sample, about 15% were seen once. The V end was cut by 7 bases, the J end by 5 bases, with 14 bases between. CDR3 length equals 13 residues. Germline V gene sequence: CDR1 LNHDA, CDR2 SQIVND (reference sequence). General study points: Ophthalmopathy stood apart from stable hyperthyroidism in a 13 V-J model. Blood also held most thyroid clonotypes expanded beyond 0.001.

The chain employs TRBV19 and TRBJ1-2, with D possibly matching TRBD1 (6 bases). The sequencing input was blood. This sequence originates from a woman under 30 with Graves' hyperthyroidism. CDR3 residues: CASTGALLYGYTF. The CDR3 DNA follows: TGTGCCAGTACAGGGGCCCTCCTATATGGCTACACCTTC.